The clone carrying this TCR beta chain was detected only a few times. Its antigen is undetermined. In TCRdb, the 5' RACE reads were re-called with MiXCR into one record per CDR3 protein. The top ten hold roughly 2.2% of the sample, which has over 60,000 distinct CDR3 sequences, 5% to 6% seen once. The CDR3 contains 13 residues. Germline V gives CDR1 SGHVS, CDR2 FQNEAQ. Trimming shortened V by 5 bases and J by 4 bases, and 10 bases separated the two germline ends. This entry comes from a study of neurological immune-mediated disorders. General study findings and limits: The greatest TCR clonal expansion appeared in HTLV-1-associated myelopathy and the smallest, falling below healthy controls, in multiple sclerosis. One related-CDR3 cluster, identified by phylogenetic grouping, held the repertoires of 18 of 34 multiple sclerosis patients and was a possible signature.

Sequenced: PBMCs. V is TRBV7-8 and J is TRBJ2-3; D might be TRBD2 (6 bases). This TCR derives from a woman aged 25 to 45 with multiple sclerosis. The CDR3 nucleotides read TGTGCCAGCAGCCTACGACTAGCAGATACGCAGTATTTT. Its protein product is CASSLRLADTQYF. Using reference TRBV7-8 and TRBJ2-3 for the parts outside the CDR3, the full variable domain is GAGVSQSPRYKVAKRGQDVALRCDPISGHVSLFWYQQALGQGPEFLTYFQNEAQLDKSGLPSDRFFAERPEGSVSTLKIQRTQQEDSAVYLCASSLRLADTQYFGPGTRLTVL.